These T cell receptor beta chains were read from a single sample in a study of T cell responses to AZD1222 COVID-19 vaccine. The repertoire was sequenced with immunoSEQ multiplex PCR; TCRdb's copy has only in-frame clones and lacks some. This table has 83,000 or so clones, around 93% appearing once. The material was peripheral blood, obtained 28 days after the second AZD1222 dose. These receptors were taken from an adult who received the AZD1222 COVID-19 vaccine. CDR3s include the opening cysteine and the closing phenylalanine or tryptophan. Fields, in order: CDR3 length, clone size, V gene, D gene, J gene, CDR3 DNA, CDR3 protein. D genes are given only for firm matches. The listing skips clone size in some rows; elsewhere it reads once, few, many or a size class.

11,.,TRBV24-1,TRBD1,TRBJ2-7,TGTGCCACCGACAGGGTTGAGGAGCAGTACTTC,CATDRVEEQYF
14,.,TRBV9,.,TRBJ2-1,TGTGCCAGCAGCGTACCCCCCTCTAGCCCCTGGCAGTTCTTC,CASSVPPSSPWQFF
13,once,TRBV5-6,.,TRBJ1-6,TGTGCCAGCAGCCAGGAGTATAATTCACCCCTCCACTTT,CASSQEYNSPLHF
11,.,TRBV30,.,TRBJ2-5,TGTGCCTGGAGTGTAGGCGTGACCCAGTACTTC,CAWSVGVTQYF
13,once,TRBV14,.,TRBJ2-2,TGTGCCAGCAGCCGGTCGAATACCGGGGAGCTGTTTTTT,CASSRSNTGELFF
13,.,TRBV6-5,TRBD1,TRBJ2-5,TGTGCCAGCAGCCGGGACAGTGGCGGGACCCAGTACTTC,CASSRDSGGTQYF
14,.,TRBV5-1,.,TRBJ1-5,TGCGCCAGCAGCACCGGGACGGCCAATCAGCCCCAGCATTTT,CASSTGTANQPQHF
15,once,TRBV29-1,TRBD2,TRBJ2-2,TGCAGCGTCTCTGCGGGCGGGAGTCGAACCGGGGAGCTGTTTTTT,CSVSAGGSRTGELFF
15,.,TRBV7-2,TRBD2,TRBJ2-1,TGTGCCAGCAGCATTAGCGGGAGGGCCCATAATGAGCAGTTCTTC,CASSISGRAHNEQFF
17,.,TRBV19,TRBD2,TRBJ2-1,TGTGCCAGTAGTCCTCGACTAGCGCCCAAGATCTACAATGAGCAGTTCTTC,CASSPRLAPKIYNEQFF
15,.,TRBV27,TRBD2,TRBJ2-7,TGTGCCAGCAGGCCCGCGGCGGGAGGGCCGAGTGAGCAGTACTTC,CASRPAAGGPSEQYF
16,.,TRBV29-1,TRBD2,TRBJ2-2,TGCAGCGTCCCCACTGGGGCGGGAGGAGGGGCCGGGGAGCTGTTTTTT,CSVPTGAGGGAGELFF
15,.,TRBV7-2,.,TRBJ2-7,TGTGCCAGCAGCTTAGGGCGACAGGCCTCCTACGAGCAGTACTTC,CASSLGRQASYEQYF
15,once,TRBV24-1,.,TRBJ2-2,TGTGCCACCAGTGATCCACAGGGCGGGACCGGGGAGCTGTTTTTT,CATSDPQGGTGELFF
16,.,TRBV3-1/TRBV3-2,TRBD1,TRBJ1-2,TGTGCCAGCAGCCAAGGGGAGACAGGGGGGAACTATGGCTACACCTTC,CASSQGETGGNYGYTF
14,.,TRBV19,.,TRBJ2-4,TGTGCCACCTCCAACATGGCAGCCAAAAACATTCAGTACTTC,CATSNMAAKNIQYF
16,.,TRBV28,TRBD2,TRBJ2-7,TGTGCCAGCAGCTTCGCCCGACTAGCGGGGGGCTACGAGCAGTACTTC,CASSFARLAGGYEQYF
14,.,TRBV13,TRBD1,TRBJ2-7,TGTGCCAGCAGCTCACCGGACAGGGGATACGAGCAGTACTTC,CASSSPDRGYEQYF
16,.,TRBV7-9,TRBD1,TRBJ2-7,TGTGCCAGCAGTCAGCCTCCGGGACAGTTGACCTACGAGCAGTACTTC,CASSQPPGQLTYEQYF
15,few,TRBV2,.,TRBJ2-1,TGTGCCAGCAGTGAAGGACCCTCATCCTACAATGAGCAGTTCTTC,CASSEGPSSYNEQFF
15,.,TRBV5-8,.,TRBJ1-3,TGTGCCAGCAGCACGAAGGCCACATTTGGAAACACCATATATTTT,CASSTKATFGNTIYF
15,.,TRBV28,.,TRBJ1-1,TGTGCCAGCAGTTTATCCGGGATCATGAACACTGAAGCTTTCTTT,CASSLSGIMNTEAFF
14,.,TRBV2,.,TRBJ2-7,TGTGCCAGCAGTGAGGTTTGGGGACCCTACGAGCAGTACTTC,CASSEVWGPYEQYF
13,.,TRBV2,.,TRBJ2-3,TGTGCCAGCGTAGCGGCTAGCACAGATACGCAGTATTTT,CASVAASTDTQYF
13,.,TRBV6-2/TRBV6-3,.,TRBJ2-7,TGTGCCAGCAGTCGTCGGACAGACTACGAGCAGTACTTC,CASSRRTDYEQYF
14,few,TRBV28,.,TRBJ1-1,TGTGCCAGCAGTTCGGGCCGCCGGAACACTGAAGCTTTCTTT,CASSSGRRNTEAFF
12,.,TRBV11-3,TRBD2,TRBJ2-3,TGTGCCAGCAGTCGGACTAGCGGGCGACAGTATTTT,CASSRTSGRQYF
18,.,TRBV5-1,.,TRBJ2-2,TGCGCCAGCAGCTTGTTGGTTGCCGAGCCGGGTGGCACCGGGGAGCTGTTTTTT,CASSLLVAEPGGTGELFF
15,.,TRBV7-9,.,TRBJ2-2,TGTGCCAGCAGCTTAGTCGCCGGACTATCCGGGGAGCTGTTTTTT,CASSLVAGLSGELFF
14,.,TRBV4-1,.,TRBJ1-2,TGCGCCAGCAGCCAAGAATCAAGGACCTATGGCTACACCTTC,CASSQESRTYGYTF
17,.,TRBV18,TRBD1,TRBJ2-2,TGTGCCAGCTCACCGGGACAGCTCTACTACTTATCCGGGGAGCTGTTTTTT,CASSPGQLYYLSGELFF
14,.,TRBV11-2,.,TRBJ2-3,TGTGCCAGCAGCTTGGAGGGGGCCCCAGATACGCAGTATTTT,CASSLEGAPDTQYF
14,.,TRBV9,.,TRBJ1-5,TGTGCCAGCAGCCCTCGACCGGACCATCAGCCCCAGCATTTT,CASSPRPDHQPQHF
15,.,TRBV19,.,TRBJ2-7,TGTGCCAGTAGTATGTCGGGGAGCCGTCCTACGACGCAGTACTTC,CASSMSGSRPTTQYF
13,.,TRBV28,.,TRBJ1-3,TGTGCCAGCAGTTTCGAGGATAGAAACACCATATATTTT,CASSFEDRNTIYF
17,.,TRBV18,.,TRBJ2-6,TGTGCCAGCTCCCAAAACAGGGCAGGGAATGGGGCCAACGTCCTGACTTTC,CASSQNRAGNGANVLTF
15,.,TRBV2,TRBD2,TRBJ2-1,TGTGCCAGCAGTGAATCTAGCGGGTCCTACAATGAGCAGTTCTTC,CASSESSGSYNEQFF
16,.,TRBV10-1,TRBD2,TRBJ2-1,TGCGCCAGCAGCCAAACTAGCGGGAGGGCCTACAATGAGCAGTTCTTC,CASSQTSGRAYNEQFF
15,.,TRBV15,.,TRBJ1-2,TGTGCCACCAGCAGAGTAGCCTCTTCAGGGTATGGCTACACCTTC,CATSRVASSGYGYTF
14,.,TRBV29-1,.,TRBJ1-1,TGCAGCGTTGAAGTTCCCGGACGGAACACTGAAGCTTTCTTT,CSVEVPGRNTEAFF
11,.,TRBV30,.,TRBJ1-1,TGTGCCTGGAGTGACGGCACTGAAGCTTTCTTT,CAWSDGTEAFF
18,.,TRBV1,.,TRBJ2-7,TGCACCAGCAGCCAACGACCGTTGCCCGGGACAAGGTATTACGAGCAGTACTTC,CTSSQRPLPGTRYYEQYF
16,.,TRBV21-1,.,TRBJ1-5,TGTGCCAGCAGCAAAGAAAGGGGAAGGGGTAATCAGCCCCAGCATTTT,CASSKERGRGNQPQHF
14,.,TRBV9,.,TRBJ1-2,TGTGCCAGCAGCGTACGAGGCCAATCTTATGGCTACACCTTC,CASSVRGQSYGYTF
13,.,TRBV2,.,TRBJ2-5,TGTGCCAGCAGTGACAGGGGCCGGGAGACCCAGTACTTC,CASSDRGRETQYF
15,.,TRBV10-1,.,TRBJ1-1,TGCGCCAGCAGTGAGGGTTCGTCAGGGGTGACTGAAGCTTTCTTT,CASSEGSSGVTEAFF
14,.,TRBV21-1,.,TRBJ1-2,TGTGCCACAAGGCGGCAGGGGATCAACTATGGCTACACCTTC,CATRRQGINYGYTF
14,.,TRBV6-1,.,TRBJ1-1,TGTGCCAGCAGTGAAGCAACTATGGGCGCTGAAGCTTTCTTT,CASSEATMGAEAFF
14,.,TRBV5-4,.,TRBJ1-4,TGTGCCAGCAGCTACAGGGTTTCTAATGAAAAACTGTTTTTT,CASSYRVSNEKLFF
15,few,TRBV6-5,TRBD1,TRBJ1-1,TGTGCCAGCAGCCGGGGACAGGGACCTAACACTGAAGCTTTCTTT,CASSRGQGPNTEAFF
13,.,TRBV11-2,.,TRBJ2-5,TGTGCCAGCAGCATCGGGACCGCCTGGACCCAGTACTTC,CASSIGTAWTQYF
14,.,TRBV4-1,.,TRBJ2-3,TGCGCCAGCAGCCAGACCGCCGGAAGGGATACGCAGTATTTT,CASSQTAGRDTQYF
13,.,TRBV6-5,.,TRBJ2-1,TGTGCCAGCAGTTATCGGGGGAACAATGAGCAGTTCTTC,CASSYRGNNEQFF